This T cell receptor beta chain was profiled in a study of OX40 agonist ivuxolimab in advanced cancers. Clones were sequenced by immunoSEQ multiplex PCR, and TCRdb holds only the in-frame ones, with some missing. The repertoire consists of tens of thousands of clones, with roughly 89% occurring once and the leading ten covering 0.3% to 0.4%. This clone was seen only once. The sample here was CD4+ or CD8+ T cells sorted from blood, taken in a trial of the OX40 agonist ivuxolimab. This TCR came from an adult with an advanced solid tumor such as melanoma, head and neck, liver or kidney cancer.

Here the CDR3 reads CASSTDGSSGNTIYF. The CDR3 DNA reads as TGTGCCAGTAGTACGGACGGGAGCTCTGGAAACACCATATATTTT. V and J are TRBV19 and TRBJ1-3; D gene uncertain. This CDR3 has 15 amino acids. Per the germline V gene, CDR1 is LNHDA and CDR2 is SQIVND (reference sequence). The V gene lost 4 bases and the J gene lost 0 bases, with 10 bases spanning the gap.